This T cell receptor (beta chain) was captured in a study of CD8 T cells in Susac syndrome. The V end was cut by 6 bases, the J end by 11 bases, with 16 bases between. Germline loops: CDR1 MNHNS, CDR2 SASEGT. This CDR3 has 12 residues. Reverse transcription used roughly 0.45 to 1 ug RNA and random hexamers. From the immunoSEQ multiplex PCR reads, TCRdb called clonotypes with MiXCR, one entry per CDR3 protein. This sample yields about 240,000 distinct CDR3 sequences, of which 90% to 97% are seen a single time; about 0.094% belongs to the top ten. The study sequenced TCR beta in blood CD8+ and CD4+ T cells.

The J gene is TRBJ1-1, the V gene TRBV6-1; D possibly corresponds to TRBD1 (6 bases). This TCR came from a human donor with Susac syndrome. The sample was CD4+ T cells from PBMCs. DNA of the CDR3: TGTGCCAGCAGACAACCCGGAACAGGGGCTTTCTTT. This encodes CASRQPGTGAFF.